This TCR beta chain was identified during a study of blood T cell repertoires in COVID-19 (TCRdb year 2020). Regarding the complete study: Collaborator samples came from the United States, Italy and Spain and covered acute and convalescent phases of COVID-19. The sample metadata nearly always contained a de-identified subject ID, COVID-19 status, age in years and sex. Samples were obtained from the ongoing ImmuneRACE study (first 160 participants) and from over a thousand subjects provided by 6 global collaborators. The repertoires were released in a freely available public database meant as a resource for research on the immune response to SARS-CoV-2. Where HLA class I and class II types were available, the types were taken from metadata supplied by the sample provider, not from assay-based typing. The material from the prospective study consisted of cDNA or gDNA derived from T cells, B-cell-depleted T cells, or PBMCs. The dataset comprised deeply sampled blood TCRbeta repertoires from subjects exposed to, actively infected with, or recovered from COVID-19.

CDR1 and CDR2 (KGHDR, SFDVKD) derive from the germline V gene. Measured from the cysteine to the phenylalanine, the CDR3 is 16 residues long. The DNA shown is the 48-base CDR3, in frame from base 1. Unmatched junction bases come to 5, with V trimmed by 4 bases and J by 4 bases. The collaborating institutions used their own protocols to collect whole blood in K2EDTA tubes. For TCRbeta analysis, collaborators shipped samples as frozen whole blood, isolated PBMCs, or DNA extracted from either of those sample types. General conclusions and limits of the study: Clinical and demographic metadata were provided uncurated, with the amount varying by source and participant.

TCRbeta CDR3 regions were amplified from genomic DNA by means of the immunoSEQ Assay, a bias-controlled multiplex PCR. For the original study's pipeline: The number of nucleated cells in each sample was estimated by amplification of reference gene primers within the assay. Sequence reads were collapsed and filtered to measure the absolute abundance of every unique TCRbeta CDR3 rearrangement. For each sample, productive Simpson clonality was calculated by taking the square root of Simpson's diversity index across productive rearrangements. Not all clones reach the TCRdb copy of this immuneACCESS table, which keeps in-frame sequences only. Checked studies attribute under half of the gap to unresolved V genes and leave the rest unexplained. The DNA was the basis for D and trimming; V, J and clone size are from that table. The sample table shows about 59,000 clones, and 65% to 80% are seen once. Clones ranked in the top ten supply about 3.5% of the sample.

Turning to this clone: There is no known antigen for this receptor. No base qualities exist here, and no much larger clone lies one base off it.

Sequencing used peripheral blood. Recombination connected TRBV24-1 to TRBJ2-1; 11 central nucleotides agree with TRBD2. The sequence was collected from a man aged 55 to 70 with acute or convalescent COVID-19. The CDR3 in this case is CATSEGTSGIYNEQFF. The nucleotide sequence is given as TGTGCCACCAGTGAGGGGACTAGCGGAATTTACAATGAGCAGTTCTTC.